These 31 T cell receptor beta chains were sequenced from one sample in a study of CD8 T cells in Susac syndrome. With random hexamers, reverse transcription was performed on about 0.5 to 1 ug of RNA. Using its own MiXCR run on the immunoSEQ multiplex PCR reads, TCRdb lists one record per CDR3 protein. Of about 69,000 distinct CDR3 sequences in the sample, around 95% were seen once. Material for sequencing was CD8+ T cells from PBMCs. The origin of the receptors is a human donor in good health.

This chain connects TRBV5-1 to TRBJ1-6, with 8 bases matching TRBD1. V gave up 5 bases and J gave up 6 bases; unmatched junction bases: 7. Per the germline V gene, CDR1 is SGHRS and CDR2 is YFSETQ. The CDR3 has 15 residues. The CDR3 DNA is TGCGCCAGCAGGGGTGACAGGGGTTTTAATTCACCCCTCCACTTT. Protein product: CASRGDRGFNSPLHF.

The rearrangement joins TRBV7-9 to TRBJ2-7; weak D call: TRBD1 (5 bases). The CDR3 is 13 residues long. V lost 5 bases to trimming and J lost 4 bases, with 12 bases between them. In germline, CDR1 is SEHNR, CDR2 FQNEAQ (reference sequence). The CDR3 DNA is TGTGCCAGCAGCCCATATGACAGTTACGAGCAGTACGTC. This translates into CASSPYDSYEQYV.

V and J are TRBV2 and TRBJ2-3; no clear D. V was pared by 5 bases and J by 4 bases, with 16 bases between. This CDR3 is 15 amino acids long. Germline loops: CDR1 SNHLY, CDR2 FYNNEI. The CDR3 is CASSPQTWTADTQYF. The DNA of the CDR3 is TGTGCCAGCAGTCCCCAGACATGGACCGCAGATACGCAGTATTTT.

V is TRBV5-6 and J is TRBJ1-1, with D perhaps TRBD1 (5 bases). Germline CDR1 is SGHDT and CDR2 is YYEEEE. V lost 3 bases to trimming and J lost 6 bases, with 15 bases between them. The CDR3 consists of 14 residues. The CDR3 loop is CASSYGTSGAEAFF. The CDR3 nucleotides read TGTGCCAGCAGCTACGGGACCTCAGGCGCTGAAGCTTTCTTT.

V gene TRBV7-9 combines with J gene TRBJ2-1; tentative D call: TRBD2 (5 bases). Germline CDR1 reads SEHNR; CDR2 reads FQNEAQ (reference sequence). The V gene lost 5 bases and the J gene lost 8 bases, with 22 bases spanning the gap. The CDR3 totals 16 residues. The CDR3 loop is CASSHPGVLEGDEQFF. DNA for the CDR3: TGTGCCAGCAGCCACCCTGGAGTACTAGAGGGCGATGAGCAGTTCTTC.

J is TRBJ2-2 and V is TRBV19, with 7 bases fitting TRBD2. The V and J ends lost 8 bases and 6 bases, in that order; junction bases with no gene match: 6. This CDR3 region has 13 residues. Germline values: CDR1 LNHDA, CDR2 SQIVND (reference sequence). CDR3 DNA: TGTGCCAGTGGGGGGGTGTTCGCCGGGGAGCTGTTTTTT. Amino acid sequence: CASGGVFAGELFF.

The chain uses TRBV4-1 and TRBJ2-2; TRBD1 aligns across 7 bases. From germline, CDR1 is MGHRA and CDR2 YSYEKL. The CDR3 has 15 residues. The ends lost 1 base at V and 6 bases at J; junction bases unmatched: 5. The CDR3 loop reads CASSQVVTGAGELFF. The CDR3 DNA reads as TGCGCCAGCAGCCAAGTAGTCACAGGGGCCGGGGAGCTGTTTTTT.

The rearrangement uses TRBV28 and TRBJ2-7; no clear D gene. The germline gives CDR1 MDHEN, CDR2 SYDVKM. V dropped 8 bases and J dropped 3 bases, with 14 bases sitting between them. CDR3 length: 13 amino acids. The CDR3 nucleotides are TGTGCCAGCGGCGCGAGCGACGGCTACGAGCAGTACTTC. Its translation is CASGASDGYEQYF.

The rearrangement uses TRBV6-2 or TRBV6-3 and TRBJ2-7; D is perhaps TRBD2 (5 bases). The CDR3 loop spans 13 amino acids. Germline CDR1 and CDR2: MNHEY and SVGEGT. The germline V and J ends were trimmed by 5 bases and 2 bases, with 10 bases remaining between them. The CDR3 loop is CASSTGDAYEQYF. The DNA for the CDR3 is TGTGCCAGCAGTACCGGGGATGCCTACGAGCAGTACTTC.

V usage is TRBV4-3 and J usage is TRBJ1-2; D unresolved. Germline values: CDR1 LGHNA, CDR2 YSLEER. Trimming took off 0 bases at V and 4 bases at J, with 21 bases between the two ends. This CDR3 spans 18 amino acids. CDR3 protein: CASSQDAVSLGFGYGYTF. The CDR3 nucleotides read TGCGCCAGCAGCCAAGATGCAGTTTCCCTGGGCTTTGGCTATGGCTACACCTTC.

The chain carries TRBV28 and TRBJ1-2, with a weak D call TRBD1 (5 bases). Trimming took off 8 bases at V and 8 bases at J, with 15 bases between the two ends. The CDR3 consists of 12 residues. Germline V gene data show CDR1 as MDHEN and CDR2 as SYDVKM. This chain's CDR3 is CASSRGGEGYTF. The CDR3 bases are TGTGCCAGCTCCCGGGGGGGTGAGGGCTACACCTTC.

The chain recombines TRBV10-3 with TRBJ1-6, with a weak D call TRBD1 (6 bases). The CDR3 runs to 16 residues. CDR1 is ENHRY and CDR2 is SYGVKD in the germline V gene. Trimming left V 3 bases short and J 2 bases short, with 11 bases between. In DNA, the CDR3 is TGTGCCATCAGTGAAGGGGGAAGGACCTATAATTCACCCCTCCACTTT. Amino acid sequence: CAISEGGRTYNSPLHF.

The chain links TRBV30 to TRBJ1-1; D is unresolved. The V gene lost 4 bases and the J gene lost 1 base, with 10 bases spanning the gap. This CDR3 comprises 13 residues. CDR1 and CDR2 (germline): GTSNPN, SVGIG (reference sequence). CDR3 nucleotide sequence: TGTGCCTGGAAACTAGGCAGGAACACTGAAGCTTTCTTT. It encodes CAWKLGRNTEAFF.

The chain has TRBV9 and TRBJ2-7; possibly TRBD2 for D (6 bases). The germline V and J ends were trimmed by 0 bases and 5 bases, with 12 bases remaining between them. This CDR3 has 14 amino acids. Germline V CDR1 and CDR2: SGDLS, YYNGEE. The CDR3 bases are TGTGCCAGCAGCGTAGGCGGGGTTCAGAACGAGCAGTACTTC. Protein sequence: CASSVGGVQNEQYF.

The J gene is TRBJ2-3, the V gene TRBV12-3 or TRBV12-4, with D perhaps TRBD1 (5 bases). V shed 6 bases and J shed 6 bases, with 13 bases lying between them. The CDR3 covers 13 residues. In DNA form, the CDR3 reads TGTGCCAGCAGGACCTTAGGGGATGATACGCAGTATTTT. Its translation: CASRTLGDDTQYF.

Worth noting for this clonotype: One end of the junction does not line up with germline, which may come from a read error. This chain links TRBV5-1 with TRBJ2-5, with TRBD1 matching over 7 bases. CDR3 length: 15 amino acids. Per the germline V gene, CDR1 is SGHRS and CDR2 is YFSETQ. This chain's CDR3 is CASSPIFRGTETQHF. The CDR3 bases are TGCGCCAGCAGCCCTATTTTCAGGGGGACCGAGACCCAGCACTTC.

This clonotype has a handful of counts. V gene TRBV29-1 combines with J gene TRBJ2-7; unclear D gene. Germline values: CDR1 SQVTM, CDR2 ANQGSEA. Trimming took 8 bases from V and 3 from J, leaving 14 bases between them. This CDR3 spans 12 amino acids. This chain's CDR3 is CSPPALFYEQYF. The CDR3, as DNA: TGCAGCCCCCCTGCTCTGTTCTACGAGCAGTACTTC.

The chain employs TRBV7-9 and TRBJ1-2; the D is unclear. The CDR3 contains 15 residues. Between the trimmed V and J ends, which lost 4 bases and 0 bases, there was a span of 12 bases. Germline V gene lookup returns CDR1 SEHNR and CDR2 FQNEAQ (reference sequence). The CDR3 loop is CASSSEDGPNYGYTF. CDR3 nucleotides: TGTGCCAGCAGCTCGGAGGACGGACCTAACTATGGCTACACCTTC.

This chain uses TRBV4-1 with TRBJ1-2, with 9 bases matching TRBD1. V trimming: 4 bases; J trimming: 8 bases; junction bases outside the gene matches: 5. This CDR3 comprises 13 residues. Looked up from germline, CDR1 is MGHRA and CDR2 is YSYEKL. This CDR3 reads CASSPRQGEGYTF. Here the CDR3 DNA reads TGCGCCAGCAGCCCTAGACAGGGGGAGGGCTACACCTTC.

The chain's CDR3 is CASRRGFGDTGELFF. CDR3 coding DNA: TGCGCCAGCAGAAGGGGGTTCGGGGATACCGGGGAGCTGTTTTTT. This sequence joins TRBV4-1 and TRBJ2-2; possibly TRBD1 for D (6 bases). With 6 bases removed from V and 5 bases from J, the gap between germline ends came to 16 bases. CDR1 and CDR2 (germline): MGHRA, YSYEKL. The CDR3 spans 15 residues.

This clonotype was observed once. The V gene is TRBV4-2, the J gene TRBJ1-1, with 10 bases fitting TRBD1. V lost 2 bases, J lost 4 bases, and 1 base stayed unmatched. Germline CDR1 is LGHNA and CDR2 is YNFKEQ. The CDR3 runs to 14 residues. The CDR3 loop is CASSQWTGGTEAFF. The DNA of the CDR3 is TGTGCCAGCAGCCAATGGACAGGGGGCACTGAAGCTTTCTTT.

The chain combines TRBV25-1 with TRBJ1-6, with unresolved D. V was pared by 1 base and J by 7 bases, with 11 bases between. Germline V gives CDR1 MGHDK, CDR2 SYGVNS. This CDR3 spans 15 amino acids. CDR3 amino acids: CASSESQRENSPLHF. The CDR3 DNA is TGTGCCAGCAGTGAATCCCAAAGGGAGAATTCACCCCTCCACTTT.

This chain uses TRBV14 with TRBJ1-1; 7 nucleotides agree with TRBD1. Germline V lookup: CDR1 SGHDN, CDR2 FVKESK. V was clipped by 0 bases and J by 1 base; unmatched bases: 5. CDR3 length equals 16 residues. CDR3: CASSQEEWTGNTEAFF. CDR3 bases: TGTGCCAGCAGCCAAGAGGAATGGACAGGGAACACTGAAGCTTTCTTT. The variable domain in full, completed from reference TRBV14 and TRBJ1-1, reads EAGVTQFPSHSVIEKGQTVTLRCDPISGHDNLYWYRRVMGKEIKFLLHFVKESKQDESGMPNNRFLAERTGGTYSTLKVQPAELEDSGVYFCASSQEEWTGNTEAFFGQGTRLTVV.

The chain combines TRBV7-2 with TRBJ2-7; 7 bases are a match to TRBD2. The trim removed 4 bases at V and 3 bases at J, leaving 12 bases unmatched. CDR1 and CDR2 from the germline V gene are SGHTA and FQGNSA. The CDR3 contains 16 residues. As DNA, the CDR3 is TGTGCCAGCAGCTCACAGACTAGCCCGGCGGTCTACGAGCAGTACTTC. This sequence encodes CASSSQTSPAVYEQYF.

This sequence joins TRBV4-3 and TRBJ2-6; D remains unclear. This CDR3 contains 15 residues. Germline V gives CDR1 LGHNA, CDR2 YSLEER. Trimming stripped 2 bases from V and 4 bases from J, with 9 bases between. The chain's CDR3 is CASSQYRGGANVLTF. DNA of the CDR3: TGCGCCAGCAGCCAATATCGAGGAGGGGCCAACGTCCTGACTTTC.

This rearrangement joins TRBV29-1 to TRBJ1-3; 8 nucleotides match TRBD1. The CDR3 extends over 17 amino acids. Germline-derived CDR1 and CDR2 are SQVTM and ANQGSEA. V was clipped by 3 bases and J by 2 bases; unmatched bases: 12. The CDR3 loop reads CSVETGELSLTGNTIYF. The CDR3 DNA sequence: TGCAGCGTTGAGACAGGGGAATTAAGCTTAACTGGAAACACCATATATTTT.

The sample holds one count of this clonotype. The V gene is TRBV25-1, the J gene TRBJ2-3; TRBD2 matches at 7 bases. Germline CDR1 MGHDK, CDR2 SYGVNS. After removal of 2 bases from V and 3 bases from J, the junction contained 11 bases not matched to a gene. This CDR3 is 17 amino acids long. The DNA for the CDR3 is TGTGCCAGCAGTGAACTCGGGGGAGGGGCGAGAACAGATACGCAGTATTTT. Protein sequence: CASSELGGGARTDTQYF.

This chain links TRBV7-9 with TRBJ1-2, with D unresolved. The CDR3 spans 13 residues. Trimming pared 5 bases from V and 4 bases from J, leaving 11 bases between. Germline lookup yields CDR1 SEHNR and CDR2 FQNEAQ (reference sequence). This CDR3 is CASSPSGSYGYTF. DNA for the CDR3: TGTGCCAGCAGCCCAAGCGGCTCCTATGGCTACACCTTC.

V is TRBV4-1 and J is TRBJ2-7; perhaps TRBD1 as D (5 bases). The CDR3 runs 14 residues. Deletions cut 1 base from V and 2 bases from J, with 9 bases between. Per germline, CDR1 MGHRA and CDR2 YSYEKL. CDR3 bases: TGCGCCAGCAGCCAAGGGACACCCACCTACGAGCAGTACTTC. Its protein product is CASSQGTPTYEQYF.

The genes are TRBV18 and TRBJ2-7; 9 positions match TRBD1. The V segment lost 2 bases and the J segment 7 bases; nucleotides outside the gene matches: 3. The germline gives CDR1 KGHSH, CDR2 LQKENI. The CDR3 spans 13 residues. CDR3 residues: CASSPAGTGEQYV. The CDR3 DNA reads as TGTGCCAGCTCACCAGCCGGGACAGGGGAGCAGTACGTC.

This clonotype showed up just once. The chain employs TRBV7-2 and TRBJ2-3, with D maybe TRBD2 (6 bases). The germline V gene has CDR1 SGHTA and CDR2 FQGNSA. V was shortened by 5 bases and J by 5 bases, with 17 bases between the two germline ends. The CDR3 runs 15 residues. This CDR3 reads CASSLTDYSGDTQYF. The CDR3 nucleotides read TGTGCCAGCAGCCTCACGGACTACTCCGGAGATACGCAGTATTTT. Using reference TRBV7-2 and TRBJ2-3 for the parts outside the CDR3, the full variable domain is GAGVSQSPSNKVTEKGKDVELRCDPISGHTALYWYRQSLGQGLEFLIYFQGNSAPDKSGLPSDRFSAERTGGSVSTLTIQRTQQEDSAVYLCASSLTDYSGDTQYFGPGTRLTVL.